This T cell receptor beta chain is drawn from a study of OX40 agonist ivuxolimab in advanced cancers. J lost 1 base, V lost 6 bases, and 13 bases had no gene match. Germline values: CDR1 MNHEY, CDR2 SMNVEV (reference sequence). This CDR3 comprises 17 residues. Measured with immunoSEQ multiplex PCR; TCRdb has only the in-frame clones, and not every one. The table records more than 50,000 clones, 84% of them present only once. The source is an adult with an advanced solid tumor such as melanoma, head and neck, liver or kidney cancer. The chain uses TRBV27 and TRBJ1-1; TRBD1 aligns across 8 bases. This specimen was CD4+ or CD8+ T cells sorted from blood, taken in a trial of the OX40 agonist ivuxolimab. The CDR3 region is CASSPQTGAVGNTEAFF. The CDR3 nucleotides read TGTGCCAGCAGCCCCCAGACAGGGGCCGTCGGGAACACTGAAGCTTTCTTT.